Each of the 16 T cell receptor beta chains below was sequenced from the same sample in a study of shared clonotypes between healthy human individuals. CD45RO-negative CD8 cells positively selected for CCR7 made up the naive population, which excluded terminally differentiated effector memory CD45RA+ cells. This table comes from immunoSEQ multiplex PCR, and its TCRdb copy is limited to in-frame clones, with some not included. The sample carries about 1,900,000 clones, less than 95% recorded once. The material sequenced was naive CD8+ T cells sorted from blood. These TCRs come from a man between 18 and 35 years old in good health.

V is TRBV6-1 and J is TRBJ2-1; D is possibly TRBD1 or TRBD2 (5 bases each). The CDR3 has 15 residues. Germline CDR1 MNHNS, CDR2 SASEGT. The V end lost 4 bases, the J end lost 0 bases, and 10 bases lay between the germline ends. This CDR3 reads CASSALRGSYNEQFF. For the CDR3, the DNA is TGTGCCAGCAGTGCTCTGAGGGGCTCCTACAATGAGCAGTTCTTC.

The J gene is TRBJ2-1, the V gene TRBV7-9; TRBD2 matches 9 bases. With 3 bases clipped from V and 0 bases from J, the junction kept 6 bases outside the gene matches. From germline, CDR1 is SEHNR and CDR2 FQNEAQ (reference sequence). The length of the CDR3 is 17 residues. CDR3 sequence (DNA): TGTGCCAGCAGCTTGTCTAGCGGGGCCAGCTCCTACAATGAGCAGTTCTTC. Amino acid sequence: CASSLSSGASSYNEQFF.

This sequence joins TRBV10-3 and TRBJ2-2; D unclear. In germline, CDR1 is ENHRY, CDR2 SYGVKD. Trimming pared 3 bases from V and 5 bases from J, leaving 10 bases between. CDR3 size: 14 residues. DNA of the CDR3: TGTGCCATCAGTGACCCCGGATTGACCGGGGAGCTGTTTTTT. It codes for CAISDPGLTGELFF.

V usage is TRBV7-8 and J usage is TRBJ2-3, with D perhaps matching TRBD2 (6 bases). The CDR3 sequence is 13 residues long. Trimming took off 7 bases at V and 0 bases at J, with 8 bases between the two ends. Germline CDR1 is SGHVS and CDR2 is FQNEAQ. The CDR3 here is CASNLASTDTQYF. The CDR3 nucleotides read TGTGCCAGCAACCTAGCGAGCACAGATACGCAGTATTTT. Supplemented by reference TRBV7-8 and TRBJ2-3, the full variable domain reads GAGVSQSPRYKVAKRGQDVALRCDPISGHVSLFWYQQALGQGPEFLTYFQNEAQLDKSGLPSDRFFAERPEGSVSTLKIQRTQQEDSAVYLCASNLASTDTQYFGPGTRLTVL.

As for this clone: A much larger clone lies a single base off, so this may be a read error. Other nucleotide sequences in the sample specify the same CDR3. The rearrangement uses TRBV2 and TRBJ2-7; the D is unclear. The ends were cut back, 3 bases at V and 3 bases at J, with 3 bases in the middle. This CDR3 has 11 amino acids. Germline CDR1 is SNHLY and CDR2 is FYNNEI. This chain's CDR3 is CASSDYYEQYF. CDR3 sequence (DNA): TGTGCCAGCAGTGACTACTACGAGCAGTACTTC.

A remark on this clone: At the DNA level, this CDR3 is encoded by other sequences in the same sample as well. The chain recombines TRBV7-2 with TRBJ2-4, with a possible D match to TRBD2 (6 bases). The length of the CDR3 is 14 residues. The V end was cut by 0 bases, the J end by 8 bases, with 11 bases between. The germline CDR1 and CDR2 sequences are SGHTA and FQGNSA. The CDR3 DNA reads TGTGCCAGCAGCTTAGCCGGGGGTATGGACATTCAGTACTTC. This gives the protein CASSLAGGMDIQYF.

V and J are TRBV10-1 and TRBJ1-3, with 9 nucleotides matching TRBD1. In germline, CDR1 is WNHNN, CDR2 SYGVQD (reference sequence). The CDR3 runs to 17 residues. J gave up 0 bases and V 6 bases, and 9 bases lay outside the gene matches. CDR3 protein: CASRDRGQGTSGNTIYF. The CDR3 DNA sequence: TGCGCCAGCAGGGACAGGGGACAAGGGACCTCTGGAAACACCATATATTTT.

V is TRBV6-1 and J is TRBJ2-7; a possible D gene is TRBD2 (5 bases). CDR1 is MNHNS and CDR2 is SASEGT in the germline V gene. Deletions cut 3 bases from V and 0 bases from J, with 15 bases between. The CDR3 has 16 amino acids. CDR3 protein: CASSDLGVSDSYEQYF. CDR3 bases: TGTGCCAGCAGTGATCTCGGGGTTAGTGACTCCTACGAGCAGTACTTC.

The chain joins TRBV30 to TRBJ2-2; the match to TRBD2 covers 7 bases. Unmatched junction bases numbered 4, after V lost 0 bases and J lost 3 bases. Germline V gene sequence: CDR1 GTSNPN, CDR2 SVGIG (reference sequence). The CDR3 runs to 15 residues. The CDR3 DNA reads TGTGCCTGGAGTGTAGCGGGACGGTACACCGGGGAGCTGTTTTTT. Protein product: CAWSVAGRYTGELFF.

The chain uses TRBV7-9 and TRBJ1-1; 9 bases fit TRBD1. CDR3 size: 15 residues. In germline, CDR1 is SEHNR, CDR2 FQNEAQ (reference sequence). J lost 2 bases, V lost 3 bases, and 4 bases had no gene match. CDR3 sequence (DNA): TGTGCCAGCAGCTTCGGGACAGGGTCCAACACTGAAGCTTTCTTT. Its translation: CASSFGTGSNTEAFF.

The chain employs TRBV5-6 and TRBJ2-7, with 7 bases fitting TRBD1. The CDR3 is 13 residues long. Per germline, CDR1 SGHDT and CDR2 YYEEEE. The J segment lost 4 bases and the V segment lost 4 bases, leaving 5 bases of the junction unmatched. The CDR3 sequence is CASSLGTEYEQYF. The CDR3 DNA reads as TGTGCCAGCAGCCTAGGGACAGAGTACGAGCAGTACTTC.

The gene calls are TRBV4-1 and TRBJ1-6, with D hard to call. Germline V gives CDR1 MGHRA, CDR2 YSYEKL. Trimming took 1 base from V and 0 from J, leaving 10 bases between them. The CDR3 has 17 amino acids. CDR3 DNA: TGCGCCAGCAGCCAAGTCGGTATGAGCTCCTATAATTCACCCCTCCACTTT. Its translation is CASSQVGMSSYNSPLHF.

This chain links TRBV11-2 with TRBJ2-2; D might be TRBD1 (5 bases). The CDR3 spans 14 residues. In germline, CDR1 is SGHAT, CDR2 FQNNGV. The germline V and J ends were trimmed by 3 bases and 1 base, with 6 bases remaining between them. This chain's CDR3 is CASSLQGNTGELFF. Here the CDR3 DNA reads TGTGCCAGCAGCTTGCAGGGGAACACCGGGGAGCTGTTTTTT.

The rearrangement links TRBV7-6 to TRBJ2-2, with D tentatively TRBD2 (6 bases). The CDR3 runs 16 residues. Trimming stripped 5 bases from V and 0 bases from J, with 13 bases between. From germline, CDR1 is SGHVS and CDR2 FNYEAQ. CDR3 protein: CASSVVVAANTGELFF. The CDR3 nucleotides read TGTGCCAGCAGCGTAGTGGTAGCGGCGAACACCGGGGAGCTGTTTTTT.

This rearrangement joins TRBV19 to TRBJ2-1; 11 nucleotides align to TRBD2. Germline CDR1 reads LNHDA; CDR2 reads SQIVND (reference sequence). The junction had 8 bases not matched to a gene; V was cut back by 5 bases and J by 8 bases. The CDR3 is 15 amino acids. Here the CDR3 DNA reads TGTGCCAGTAGTCTACTAGCGGGGGTTATGGATGAGCAGTTCTTC. This sequence encodes CASSLLAGVMDEQFF.

This chain links TRBV7-2 with TRBJ2-4, with D possibly being TRBD1 (6 bases). Deletions cut 5 bases from V and 1 base from J, with 12 bases between. The CDR3 is 15 residues long. Germline-derived CDR1 and CDR2 are SGHTA and FQGNSA. The CDR3 region is CASSISQGAKNIQYF. The DNA for the CDR3 is TGTGCCAGCAGCATATCCCAGGGGGCCAAAAACATTCAGTACTTC.